What follows describes a single T cell receptor (beta chain). This entry belongs to a study of OX40 agonist ivuxolimab in advanced cancers. Generated by immunoSEQ multiplex PCR, the TCRdb table keeps only in-frame clones and is missing some. The sample lists tens of thousands of clones; roughly 80% were seen once. Trimming removed 7 bases at V and 7 bases at J, with 19 bases between. The CDR3 is made up of 13 amino acids. Germline V gene sequence: CDR1 SQVTM, CDR2 ANQGSEA. The genes are TRBV29-1 and TRBJ1-1, with D possibly being TRBD1 (5 bases). This TCR was sampled from an adult with an advanced solid tumor such as melanoma, head and neck, liver or kidney cancer. The starting material was CD4+ or CD8+ T cells sorted from blood, obtained in a trial of the OX40 agonist ivuxolimab. The CDR3 DNA follows: TGCAGCGGGGGGACGGATATCCATATTGAAGCTTTCTTT. Its protein is CSGGTDIHIEAFF.